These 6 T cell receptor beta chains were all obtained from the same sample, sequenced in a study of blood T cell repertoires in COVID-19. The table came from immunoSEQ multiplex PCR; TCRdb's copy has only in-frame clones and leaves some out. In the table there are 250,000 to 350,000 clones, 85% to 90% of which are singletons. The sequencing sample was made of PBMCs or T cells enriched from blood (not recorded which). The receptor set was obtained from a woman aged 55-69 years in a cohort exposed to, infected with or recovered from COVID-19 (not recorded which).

The CDR3 sequence: CATSRLSGRTGEQFF. CDR3 DNA: TGTGCCACCAGCAGACTCAGCGGGAGGACAGGTGAGCAGTTCTTC. This chain links TRBV15 with TRBJ2-1; TRBD2 matches 9 bases. Looked up from germline, CDR1 is LNHNV and CDR2 is YYDKDF (reference sequence). This CDR3 contains 15 residues. With V trimmed by 2 bases and J by 9 bases, 8 bases remained unmatched.

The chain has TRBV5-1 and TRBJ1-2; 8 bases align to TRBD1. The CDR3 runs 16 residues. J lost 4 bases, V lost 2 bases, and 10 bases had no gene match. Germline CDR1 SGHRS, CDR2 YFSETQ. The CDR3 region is CASSLESRGPLYGYTF. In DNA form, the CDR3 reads TGCGCCAGCAGCTTAGAGAGCAGGGGGCCACTCTATGGCTACACCTTC.

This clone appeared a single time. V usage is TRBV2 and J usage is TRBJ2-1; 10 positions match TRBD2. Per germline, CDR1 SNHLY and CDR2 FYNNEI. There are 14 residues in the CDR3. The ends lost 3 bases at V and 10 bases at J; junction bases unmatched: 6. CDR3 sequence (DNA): TGTGCCAGCAGTGATAGCGGGAGGACCCGGGAGCAGTTCTTC. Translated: CASSDSGRTREQFF.

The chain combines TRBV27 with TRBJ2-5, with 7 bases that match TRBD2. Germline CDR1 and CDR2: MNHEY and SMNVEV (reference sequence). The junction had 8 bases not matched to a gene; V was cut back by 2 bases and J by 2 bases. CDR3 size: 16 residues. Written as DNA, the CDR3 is TGTGCCAGCAGTTTAGGGGTGGGGGGGATTCAAGAGACCCAGTACTTC. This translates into CASSLGVGGIQETQYF.

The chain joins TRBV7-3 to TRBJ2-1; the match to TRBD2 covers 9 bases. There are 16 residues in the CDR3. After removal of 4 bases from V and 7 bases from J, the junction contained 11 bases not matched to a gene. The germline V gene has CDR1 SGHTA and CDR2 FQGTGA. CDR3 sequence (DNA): TGTGCCAGCAGCTCTAACGGGGCGGGAGGGAAGAATGAGCAGTTCTTC. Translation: CASSSNGAGGKNEQFF. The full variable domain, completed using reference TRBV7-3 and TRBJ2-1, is GAGVSQTPSNKVTEKGKYVELRCDPISGHTALYWYRQSLGQGPEFLIYFQGTGAADDSGLPNDRFFAVRPEGSVSTLKIQRTERGDSAVYLCASSSNGAGGKNEQFFGPGTRLTVL.

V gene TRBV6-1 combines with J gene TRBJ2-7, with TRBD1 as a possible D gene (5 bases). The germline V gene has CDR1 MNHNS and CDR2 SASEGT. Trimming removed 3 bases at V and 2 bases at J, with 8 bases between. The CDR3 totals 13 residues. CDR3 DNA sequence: TGTGCCAGCAGTGATCAGGGTCCCTACGAGCAGTACTTC. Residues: CASSDQGPYEQYF.